The present T cell receptor (beta chain) was sequenced within a study of blood T cell repertoires in COVID-19. V was clipped by 5 bases and J by 1 base; unmatched bases: 4. Germline assignment: CDR1 SGHRS and CDR2 YFSETQ. The CDR3 runs 14 residues. Profiling relied on immunoSEQ multiplex PCR, and the TCRdb table lists in-frame clones only, not all of them. The table shows about 110,000 clones, with about three quarters occurring only once. V usage is TRBV5-1 and J usage is TRBJ1-1; 8 bases map to TRBD1. Sequencing was performed on peripheral blood. This sequence originates from a middle-aged woman with acute or convalescent COVID-19. This CDR3 is CASSSTGENTEAFF. CDR3 sequence (DNA): TGCGCCAGCAGTTCGACAGGGGAGAACACTGAAGCTTTCTTT.